The 24 T cell receptor beta chains presented below share a single source sample, sequenced in a study of regulatory and conventional T cells in RAG deficiency. This table comes from immunoSEQ multiplex PCR, and its TCRdb copy is limited to in-frame clones, with some not included. The profile covers around 29,000 clones, with 75% to 95% appearing a single time and approximately 0.82% taken by the ten largest. Genomic DNA came from blood regulatory T cells gated CD4+ CD25-high CD127-low. These data also formed part of another study, on regulatory T cells. That study reports: The PCR used 52 TRBV and 13 TRBJ primers.

Sequencing was done on a sample of Tregs sorted from blood. The receptors shown here come from a human donor in good health.

V gene TRBV27 combines with J gene TRBJ2-7; D not certain. CDR3 length equals 14 residues. Between the trimmed V and J ends, which lost 4 bases and 2 bases, there was a span of 12 bases. Germline CDR1 reads MNHEY; CDR2 reads SMNVEV (reference sequence). CDR3 protein: CASSSLDWTYEQYF. The CDR3 bases are TGTGCCAGCAGTTCGCTCGACTGGACCTACGAGCAGTACTTC.

J is TRBJ1-5 and V is TRBV12-5; tentatively, D is TRBD1 (5 bases). Germline V gene sequence: CDR1 LGHNT, CDR2 FRNRAP. The CDR3 totals 16 residues. V was shortened by 5 bases and J by 4 bases, with 18 bases between the two germline ends. CDR3: CASGPGGLQSNQPQHF. The CDR3 bases are TGTGCTAGTGGTCCCGGGGGTTTGCAGAGTAATCAGCCCCAGCATTTT. The whole variable domain, filled in from reference TRBV12-5 and TRBJ1-5, reads DARVTQTPRHKVTEMGQEVTMRCQPILGHNTVFWYRQTMMQGLELLAYFRNRAPLDDSGMPKDRFSAEMPDATLATLKIQPSEPRDSAVYFCASGPGGLQSNQPQHFGDGTRLSIL.

The chain links TRBV30 to TRBJ2-3, with D perhaps TRBD1 or TRBD2 (6 bases each). The CDR3 has 13 amino acids. Germline CDR1 is GTSNPN and CDR2 is SVGIG (reference sequence). Trimming shortened V by 2 bases and J by 3 bases, and 9 bases separated the two germline ends. This chain's CDR3 is CAWSLGGTDTQYF. In nucleotides, the CDR3 is TGTGCCTGGAGTTTAGGGGGGACAGATACGCAGTATTTT.

The rearrangement links TRBV18 to TRBJ2-1; D uncertain. The length of the CDR3 is 12 residues. Germline loops: CDR1 KGHSH, CDR2 LQKENI. V was pared by 6 bases and J by 4 bases, with 7 bases between. The CDR3 protein is CASSSIYNEQFF. The CDR3 nucleotides are TGTGCCAGCTCTTCGATTTACAATGAGCAGTTCTTC.

The chain couples TRBV19 to TRBJ1-1; TRBD1 is a possible D gene (5 bases). The germline V gene encodes CDR1 LNHDA and CDR2 SQIVND (reference sequence). Trimming removed 3 bases at V and 3 bases at J, with 11 bases between. The CDR3 consists of 14 residues. Here the CDR3 reads CASSIRGVDTEAFF. The CDR3 DNA sequence: TGTGCCAGTAGTATTCGGGGGGTAGACACTGAAGCTTTCTTT.

The CDR3 region is CASSPRTALIEAFF. CDR3 DNA: TGTGCCAGCTCACCACGCACAGCCCTTATAGAAGCTTTCTTT. The V and J genes are TRBV18 and TRBJ1-1; D remains unclear. The CDR3 loop spans 14 amino acids. V was pared by 1 base and J by 8 bases, with 14 bases between. In germline, CDR1 is KGHSH, CDR2 LQKENI. Full variable domain (remainder filled in from reference TRBV18 and TRBJ1-1): NAGVMQNPRHLVRRRGQEARLRCSPMKGHSHVYWYRQLPEEGLKFMVYLQKENIIDESGMPKERFSAEFPKEGPSILRIQQVVRGDSAAYFCASSPRTALIEAFFGQGTRLTVV.

The chain recombines TRBV18 with TRBJ2-7, with 11 bases matching TRBD2. This CDR3 spans 15 amino acids. After removal of 5 bases from V and 4 bases from J, the junction contained 7 bases not matched to a gene. Per the germline V gene, CDR1 is KGHSH and CDR2 is LQKENI. The CDR3 nucleotides are TGTGCCAGCTCATCTTTAGCGGGGGGGCGGTACGAGCAGTACTTC. It is translated as CASSSLAGGRYEQYF.

The rearrangement uses TRBV29-1 and TRBJ2-1; D uncertain. The V and J ends lost 7 bases and 6 bases respectively, with 19 bases between them. The CDR3 loop spans 14 amino acids. Germline CDR1 is SQVTM and CDR2 is ANQGSEA. In nucleotides, the CDR3 is TGCAGCGCCCTCCATCAGCCCCGCGGCAATGAGCAGTTCTTC. Residues: CSALHQPRGNEQFF.

The chain joins TRBV7-2 to TRBJ2-7, with a weak D call TRBD1 (7 bases). Trimming pared 3 bases from V and 2 bases from J, leaving 11 bases between. This CDR3 has 14 residues. Germline V gene sequence: CDR1 SGHTA, CDR2 FQGNSA. The CDR3 DNA sequence: TGTGCCAGCAGCTTTAGCAGGGGGGCCTACGAGCAGTACTTC. Amino acid sequence: CASSFSRGAYEQYF.

The chain uses TRBV14 and TRBJ2-3, with D perhaps TRBD2 (5 bases). The CDR3 is 16 amino acids. V was clipped by 5 bases and J by 0 bases, with 15 bases between them. Germline V lookup: CDR1 SGHDN, CDR2 FVKESK. This CDR3 is CASSSRLSLSTDTQYF. In DNA, the CDR3 is TGTGCCAGCAGCTCTCGACTATCTTTGAGCACAGATACGCAGTATTTT.

The V call is TRBV20-1, the J call TRBJ1-1; D uncertain. Trimming left V 4 bases short and J 1 base short, with 4 bases between. This CDR3 region has 11 residues. Germline CDR1 and CDR2: DFQATT and SNEGSKA (reference sequence). The CDR3 coding sequence is TGCAGTGCTAACGGGAACACTGAAGCTTTCTTT. Its translation: CSANGNTEAFF.

The chain joins TRBV13 to TRBJ1-1, with D tentatively TRBD1 (6 bases). CDR1 PRHDT and CDR2 FYEKMQ come from the germline V gene (reference sequence). V lost 0 bases and J 5 bases, leaving 16 bases between the germline ends. The CDR3 consists of 16 residues. The CDR3: CASSLGLGRGGTEAFF. The CDR3, as DNA: TGTGCCAGCAGCTTAGGCCTCGGCAGGGGTGGAACTGAAGCTTTCTTT.

This chain connects TRBV18 to TRBJ2-7; 7 bases agree with TRBD1. The CDR3 has 12 residues. The V segment lost 4 bases and the J segment 12 bases; nucleotides outside the gene matches: 9. Germline CDR1 is KGHSH and CDR2 is LQKENI. This CDR3 reads CASSLMTGLPYF. CDR3 coding DNA: TGTGCCAGCTCACTTATGACAGGGCTCCCGTACTTC.

This chain joins TRBV27 and TRBJ1-6; D unresolved. The CDR3 is made up of 12 amino acids. V dropped 2 bases and J dropped 7 bases, with 3 bases sitting between them. Germline V gives CDR1 MNHEY, CDR2 SMNVEV (reference sequence). CDR3 region: CASSLGNSPLHF. CDR3 DNA: TGTGCCAGCAGTTTAGGAAATTCACCCCTCCACTTT.

This chain joins TRBV27 and TRBJ2-1; D uncertain. The CDR3 consists of 13 residues. In germline, CDR1 is MNHEY, CDR2 SMNVEV (reference sequence). V lost 2 bases, J lost 4 bases, and 6 bases lay in between. The CDR3 DNA reads as TGTGCCAGCAGTTTAGATAGGTACAATGAGCAGTTCTTC. Protein: CASSLDRYNEQFF.

The chain has TRBV6-5 and TRBJ1-2; D perhaps matches TRBD1 (5 bases). The germline V and J ends were trimmed by 7 bases and 0 bases, with 15 bases remaining between them. The CDR3 length is 15 residues. The germline V gene has CDR1 MNHEY and CDR2 SVGAGI. CDR3 coding DNA: TGTGCCAGCACGTACTTGGGGGTGTCTAACTATGGCTACACCTTC. Residues: CASTYLGVSNYGYTF.

This rearrangement joins TRBV18 to TRBJ1-2, with 9 bases aligning to TRBD1. V lost 5 bases, J lost 4 bases, and 11 bases stayed unmatched. This CDR3 contains 16 residues. Germline V gene lookup returns CDR1 KGHSH and CDR2 LQKENI. The CDR3 is CASSAQKQGAGYGYTF. For the CDR3, the DNA is TGTGCCAGCTCAGCACAAAAACAGGGGGCTGGCTATGGCTACACCTTC.

CDR3 in DNA: TGCGCCAGCAGCCCTCGGACAGGAGCCTACGAGCAGTACTTC. It encodes CASSPRTGAYEQYF. The chain has TRBV5-1 and TRBJ2-7, with 7 bases identical to TRBD1. CDR3 length: 14 residues. Germline V gives CDR1 SGHRS, CDR2 YFSETQ. V lost 4 bases and J lost 2; bases outside the gene matches: 6.

V and J are TRBV6-1 and TRBJ1-2; the match to TRBD1 covers 7 bases. The CDR3 covers 16 residues. V trimming: 0 bases; J trimming: 4 bases; junction bases outside the gene matches: 8. Germline CDR1 is MNHNS and CDR2 is SASEGT. CDR3 DNA sequence: TGTGCCAGCAGTGAAGCCGGTTCCAGGGGGGTCTATGGCTACACCTTC. Protein sequence: CASSEAGSRGVYGYTF.

This clone was observed a single time. The chain recombines TRBV30 with TRBJ2-1, with 11 nucleotides matching TRBD2. This CDR3 comprises 18 residues. Germline V CDR1 and CDR2: GTSNPN, SVGIG (reference sequence). The V segment lost 3 bases and the J segment 6 bases; nucleotides outside the gene matches: 16. As DNA, the CDR3 is TGTGCCTGGAGCTTCCGAACTAGCGGGGGCGGAGTTCGCAATGAGCAGTTCTTC. It yields the protein CAWSFRTSGGGVRNEQFF. The full variable domain, completed using reference TRBV30 and TRBJ2-1, is SQTIHQWPATLVQPVGSPLSLECTVEGTSNPNLYWYRQAAGRGLQLLFYSVGIGQISSEVPQNLSASRPQDRQFILSSKKLLLSDSGFYLCAWSFRTSGGGVRNEQFFGPGTRLTVL.

The chain combines TRBV6-1 with TRBJ1-2, with D perhaps matching TRBD1 (5 bases). The CDR3 covers 14 residues. V was clipped by 2 bases and J by 8 bases, with 15 bases between them. The germline V gene encodes CDR1 MNHNS and CDR2 SASEGT. As DNA, the CDR3 is TGTGCCAGCAGTGAACAGCTGGGGCGGTACGGCTACACCTTC. This codes for CASSEQLGRYGYTF.

The CDR3 reads CAWSAGSETQYF. CDR3 DNA sequence: TGTGCCTGGAGTGCAGGGTCCGAGACCCAGTACTTC. V and J are TRBV30 and TRBJ2-5; maybe TRBD1 (5 bases). The germline CDR1 and CDR2 sequences are GTSNPN and SVGIG (reference sequence). V lost 1 base to trimming and J lost 5 bases, with 8 bases between them. This CDR3 has 12 amino acids.

The chain combines TRBV29-1 with TRBJ2-2, with a tentative D call TRBD2 (6 bases). CDR1 is SQVTM, CDR2 ANQGSEA, per germline. The CDR3 runs 18 residues. V was cut by 1 base and J by 5 bases, with 23 bases left in between. The CDR3 coding sequence is TGCAGCGTTGAAGCGCTCGGCGTCGGGGGAGTAAATACCGGGGAGCTGTTTTTT. This encodes CSVEALGVGGVNTGELFF.

This chain links TRBV4-2 with TRBJ2-5; D is tentatively TRBD1 or TRBD2 (5 bases each). Germline assignment: CDR1 LGHNA and CDR2 YNFKEQ. Trimming stripped 5 bases from V and 0 bases from J, with 10 bases between. The CDR3 has 14 residues. The CDR3 region has the DNA TGTGCCAGCAGCTCCGGGACGTACCAAGAGACCCAGTACTTC. It translates to CASSSGTYQETQYF.